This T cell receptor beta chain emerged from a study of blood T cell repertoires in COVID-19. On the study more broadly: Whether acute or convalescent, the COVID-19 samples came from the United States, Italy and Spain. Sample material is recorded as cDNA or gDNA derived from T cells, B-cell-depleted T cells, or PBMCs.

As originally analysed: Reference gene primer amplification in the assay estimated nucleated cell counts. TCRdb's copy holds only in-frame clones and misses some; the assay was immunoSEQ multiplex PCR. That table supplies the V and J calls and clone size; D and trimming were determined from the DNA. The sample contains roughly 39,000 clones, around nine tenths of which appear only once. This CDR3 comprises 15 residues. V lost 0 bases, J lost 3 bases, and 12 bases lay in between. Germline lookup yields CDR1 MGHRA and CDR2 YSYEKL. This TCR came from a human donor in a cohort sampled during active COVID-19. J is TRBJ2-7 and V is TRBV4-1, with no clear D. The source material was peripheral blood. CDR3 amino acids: CASSQEGEAYYEQYF. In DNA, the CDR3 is TGCGCCAGCAGCCAAGAGGGTGAGGCGTACTACGAGCAGTACTTC.